The T cell receptor beta chain described here comes from a study of T cells in Graves' hyperthyroidism and ophthalmopathy. The germline gives CDR1 DFQATT, CDR2 SNEGSKA (reference sequence). Trimming stripped 3 bases from V and 3 bases from J, with 12 bases between. This CDR3 region has 13 residues. This clonotype was observed at least ten times. Its antigen is not identified. Regions amplified from RNA transcripts were the TCR beta CDR3 regions. Researchers ran a first-round RT-PCR on the TCR CDR3 using the HTBI primer set. TCRdb redid the calling of the multiplex PCR reads with MiXCR, one entry per CDR3 protein. The table lists more than 350,000 distinct CDR3 sequences, roughly 15% of them singletons. Study-wide findings and caveats: For ophthalmopathy, model prediction preceded onset by a median 6.5 months.

Together with thyroid ultrasound, orbital computed tomography, serum thyroxine and TRAb, clinical symptoms were used for diagnoses. The J gene is TRBJ2-7, the V gene TRBV20-1, with D tentatively TRBD1 (5 bases). The sequencing sample was made of blood. The sequence derives from a woman in her 30s with Graves' ophthalmopathy. This CDR3 is CSARDNLNYEQYF. CDR3 nucleotides: TGCAGTGCTAGGGACAATCTAAACTACGAGCAGTACTTC.